This TCR beta chain was captured in a study of blood T cell repertoires in COVID-19. The overall study: Samples came from the United States, Italy and Spain, spanning acute and convalescent COVID-19. Sources were T cells, B-cell-depleted T cells, or PBMCs; the material itself was cDNA or gDNA.

The germline V gene encodes CDR1 SEHNR and CDR2 FQNEAQ (reference sequence). There are 14 residues in the CDR3. The authors' processing: Using reference gene primer amplification, nucleated cell counts were estimated. Repertoires were generated with immunoSEQ multiplex PCR, while TCRdb's copy carries only in-frame clones and drops some. The D gene and trimming were derived from the DNA, and the V and J assignments and clone size from that table. The sample includes around 100,000 clones, 75% to 90% of them seen just once. To note about this clone: An end of the junction does not agree with germline; a read error may underlie this. Other nucleotide sequences from this sample produce the same CDR3.

The chain employs TRBV7-9 and TRBJ1-2, with a weak D call TRBD1 (5 bases). Sequenced material: peripheral blood. The receptor's source is a woman in her 40s with acute or convalescent COVID-19. This chain's CDR3 is CASSTRDGLKGYTF. The DNA of the CDR3 is TGTGCCAGCAGCACCCGGGACGGACTAAAGGGCTACACTTTC.